This TCR beta chain was recovered during a study of cytomegalovirus exposure and HLA in healthy donors. General study findings and limits: Through in vitro validation, three CMV-associated chains were shown to be specific for CMV antigens. High specificity and sensitivity for cytomegalovirus status were reported for the classifier.

Per the germline V gene, CDR1 is SNHLY and CDR2 is FYNNEI. Trimming removed 6 bases from V and 4 bases from J, with 16 bases in between. The CDR3 totals 15 residues. Libraries were prepared by immunoSEQ multiplex PCR; TCRdb keeps only in-frame clonotypes and omits some of them. The sample records about 150,000 clones, roughly 90% being singletons. With respect to this clone: No antigen is known for it.

The sequencing sample was made of PBMCs. The V call is TRBV2, the J call TRBJ2-4; weak D call: TRBD1 (5 bases). The origin of this receptor is a man aged 18 to 29 in good health and CMV-seropositive. For the CDR3, the DNA is TGTGCCAGCAGCGACAGTCCAGTCGGAAAAAACATTCAGTACTTC. It encodes CASSDSPVGKNIQYF.